This TCR beta chain was profiled in a study of beta chain features in type 1 diabetes. Findings and limits, study-wide: Since sequencing was performed on cDNA, cells with high TCR expression could be over-represented. All four CD4+ subsets of Type 1 diabetes patients contained TCRB CDR3s that were moderately but significantly shorter. The similarity of naive, central memory and Treg TCRB repertoires appeared greater among patients than among healthy donors. Patients and controls would share equally any PCR tilt toward shorter templates.

As to this clone: No antigen is known for it.

There are 11 residues in the CDR3. From germline, CDR1 is SEHNR and CDR2 FQNEAQ (reference sequence). Trimming removed 6 bases at V and 6 bases at J, with 8 bases between. Reverse transcribing all isolated RNA meant expressed TCRB transcripts were sequenced. Generated by immunoSEQ multiplex PCR, the TCRdb table keeps only in-frame clones and is missing some. The top ten hold under 0.05% of the sample, which has 330,000 or so clones, about 20% seen once. This receptor was taken from a woman aged 18-35 years in good health. The chain is built from TRBV7-9 and TRBJ2-5; D gene uncertain. The sample was naive CD4+ T cells from blood. This CDR3 reads CASRGGKTQYF. In DNA, the CDR3 is TGTGCCAGCAGAGGCGGAAAGACCCAGTACTTC.